The rows below give T cell receptor beta chains drawn from one sample of a study of shared clonotypes between healthy human individuals. Measured with immunoSEQ multiplex PCR; TCRdb has only the in-frame clones, and not every one. The sample contains a few hundred thousand clones, 97% of which appear only once. The sequencing input was naive CD4+ T cells sorted from blood. The receptors were gathered from a woman under 40 in good health. The CDR3 runs from the conserved cysteine through the conserved F or W. The D gene is left open where the match is weak. Size is stated for part of the rows, as once, few or many counts, or as a class when the clone is expanded.

j_call	d_call	clone_size	v_call	cdr3_nt	cdr3_aa
TRBJ1-5	.	.	TRBV18	TGTGCCAGCTCACCTCGGGGGGCGCGTGATCAGCCCCAGCATTTT	CASSPRGARDQPQHF
TRBJ1-3	.	.	TRBV10-1	TGCGCCAGCAGTGGACAGCTGGCTGGAAACACCATATATTTT	CASSGQLAGNTIYF
TRBJ2-1	.	.	TRBV5-6	TGTGCCAGCAGCTTTCTTGGGAGGAACTCCTACAATGAGCAGTTCTTC	CASSFLGRNSYNEQFF
TRBJ1-4	.	.	TRBV5-8	TGTGCCAGCAGCAGAGAGAGAAACAGGGAAAAACTGTTTTTT	CASSRERNREKLFF
TRBJ2-7	TRBD2	once	TRBV4-1	TGCGCCAGCAGCTCCCCGGGGGGCGGGAGGGACGAGCAGTACTTC	CASSSPGGGRDEQYF
TRBJ2-7	.	.	TRBV11-2	TGTGCCAGCACCCTAGGGAACGGGCGGGACGAGCAGTACTTC	CASTLGNGRDEQYF
TRBJ2-1	.	.	TRBV28	TGTGCCAGTTGGCGGTCAGACTACAATGAGCAGTTCTTC	CASWRSDYNEQFF
TRBJ1-4	.	.	TRBV28	TGTGCCAGCAGTCCCACCGGGATCTGGGAGGGAAAACTGTTTTTT	CASSPTGIWEGKLFF
TRBJ1-2	.	.	TRBV28	TGTGCCAGCAGTACAGGGCTGGCGGGCTACACCTTC	CASSTGLAGYTF
TRBJ1-5	.	.	TRBV10-2	TGCGCCAGCAGTGAGTCGATGTTCAGGGGCAATCAGCCCCAGCATTTT	CASSESMFRGNQPQHF
TRBJ1-1	.	.	TRBV28	TGTGCCAGCAGGGAAACACCGTCCGGCACTGAAGCTTTCTTT	CASRETPSGTEAFF
TRBJ2-1	.	.	TRBV29-1	TGCAGCGTCACCTGGAGCTCCTACAATGAGCAGTTCTTC	CSVTWSSYNEQFF
TRBJ2-7	.	.	TRBV2	TGTGCCAGCAGTGAGCAGGAGGTCATCTACGAGCAGTACTTC	CASSEQEVIYEQYF
TRBJ2-1	TRBD1	.	TRBV27	TGTGCCAGCAGTTCGGACAGGGCGAAGACGAATGAGCAGTTCTTC	CASSSDRAKTNEQFF
TRBJ2-6	.	.	TRBV2	TGTGCCAGCAGTGGCCAGGGGGGGTCCGGGGCCAACGTCCTGACTTTC	CASSGQGGSGANVLTF
TRBJ2-1	TRBD2	.	TRBV7-9	TGTGCCAGCAGCTCTGGGACTAGCAGTGAGCAGTTCTTC	CASSSGTSSEQFF
TRBJ1-4	.	once	TRBV6-5	TGTGCCAGCAGTTACGGCGGGGCCCGGAATGAAAAACTGTTTTTT	CASSYGGARNEKLFF
TRBJ1-2	TRBD1	.	TRBV27	TGTGCCAGCAGTTCGACCCGGGACAGCCCCTATGGCTACACCTTC	CASSSTRDSPYGYTF